This T cell receptor (beta chain) was identified during a study of blood T cell repertoires in COVID-19. This CDR3 comprises 16 residues. Germline CDR1 reads SGHTA; CDR2 reads FQGTGA. The ends lost 3 bases at V and 5 bases at J; junction bases unmatched: 8. Per the original data handling: For nucleated cells, counts were estimated from reference gene primer amplification. Profiled with immunoSEQ multiplex PCR; TCRdb holds only in-frame clones, not every one. That table furnishes V, J and clone size, whereas the DNA furnished D and trimming. This table holds about 100,000 clones, 85% found once. This TCR was sampled from a man aged 45-65 years with active or convalescent COVID-19. This chain links TRBV7-3 with TRBJ2-2, with 8 positions matching TRBD1. The sequenced material came from peripheral blood. CDR3 loop: CASSFSTGTGTGELFF. DNA of the CDR3: TGTGCCAGCAGCTTTAGTACCGGGACAGGTACCGGGGAGCTGTTTTTT.